One sample yielded the 23 T cell receptor beta chains listed below, sequenced in a study of cytomegalovirus exposure and HLA in healthy donors. This PCR relied on a set of 60 Vbeta primers and 13 Jbeta primers. Measured with immunoSEQ multiplex PCR; TCRdb has only the in-frame clones, and not every one. The sample has more than 150,000 clones; around 72% are singletons. Specimen: PBMCs. The receptors come from a woman in her thirties or forties in good health and CMV-seropositive.

The J gene is TRBJ1-1, the V gene TRBV7-9, with 7 bases identical to TRBD1. Germline CDR1 and CDR2: SEHNR and FQNEAQ (reference sequence). This CDR3 region has 14 residues. V dropped 5 bases and J dropped 7; count of bases not matched to a gene: 10. CDR3 protein: CASSRGDRAVEAFF. DNA of the CDR3: TGTGCCAGCAGCAGGGGAGACAGGGCGGTTGAAGCTTTCTTT.

CDR3 coding DNA: TGTGCCAGCAGCCGCCCCGGGACAGGGCGAGAGACCCAGTACTTC. Amino acid sequence: CASSRPGTGRETQYF. The V and J genes are TRBV11-2 and TRBJ2-5; TRBD1 aligns across 9 bases. This CDR3 is built from 15 residues. Germline trimming cut 5 bases from V and 4 bases from J; bases unmatched to any gene: 8. CDR1 is SGHAT, CDR2 FQNNGV, per germline.

The count of this clone is one. The rearrangement uses TRBV4-3 and TRBJ1-2; D gene unclear. This CDR3 region has 16 residues. V dropped 0 bases and J dropped 4 bases, with 15 bases sitting between them. From germline, CDR1 is LGHNA and CDR2 YSLEER. The DNA for the CDR3 is TGCGCCAGCAGCCAAGATACGGGTCGAGTAACCTATGGCTACACCTTC. It yields the protein CASSQDTGRVTYGYTF.

This chain uses TRBV29-1 with TRBJ1-3; D remains unclear. CDR3 length: 11 amino acids. The V end lost 7 bases, the J end lost 6 bases, and 10 bases lay between the germline ends. The V gene's germline CDR1 is SQVTM and CDR2 ANQGSEA. CDR3 region: CSGRLANTIYF. The CDR3 DNA reads TGCAGCGGGCGGCTCGCAAACACCATATATTTT. Looking up the rest from reference TRBV29-1 and TRBJ1-3 gives the full variable domain: SAVISQKPSRDICQRGTSLTIQCQVDSQVTMMFWYRQQPGQSLTLIATANQGSEATYESGFVIDKFPISRPNLTFSTLTVSNMSPEDSSIYLCSGRLANTIYFGEGSWLTVV.

V is TRBV5-1 and J is TRBJ2-1, with TRBD2 identical over 11 bases. Germline loops: CDR1 SGHRS, CDR2 YFSETQ. This CDR3 contains 15 residues. V trimming: 0 bases; J trimming: 8 bases; junction bases outside the gene matches: 4. The CDR3 region has the DNA TGCGCCAGCAGCTTGGCTAGCGGGGGGTCACATGAGCAGTTCTTC. Translating gives CASSLASGGSHEQFF.

The V and J genes are TRBV4-3 and TRBJ2-7; 8 bases match TRBD1. J lost 5 bases, V lost 4 bases, and 7 bases had no gene match. The CDR3 extends over 14 amino acids. Looked up from germline, CDR1 is LGHNA and CDR2 is YSLEER. CDR3 sequence reads: CASSRGTGLDEQYF. DNA of the CDR3: TGCGCCAGCAGCCGAGGGACAGGACTGGACGAGCAGTACTTC.

The CDR3 nucleotides read TGTGCCAGCAGCCGTGACAGGGATTACGAGCAGTACTTC. Encoded protein: CASSRDRDYEQYF. The chain combines TRBV6-5 with TRBJ2-7; the match to TRBD1 covers 7 bases. V gave up 6 bases and J gave up 4 bases; unmatched junction bases: 6. In germline, CDR1 is MNHEY, CDR2 SVGAGI. The CDR3 is made up of 13 amino acids.

The chain couples TRBV19 to TRBJ2-5, with TRBD1 matching 8 bases. The last part of the DNA fits TRBJ2-7 better; the J call may be wrong. Germline V CDR1 and CDR2: LNHDA, SQIVND (reference sequence). The CDR3 is 14 amino acids. CDR3 bases: TGTGCCAGTAGTATCATTGACAGGGGTGACGAGCAGTACTTC. The encoded protein is CASSIIDRGDEQYF.

This clone was counted between two and nine times. The rearrangement uses TRBV2 and TRBJ2-2; D possibly corresponds to TRBD1 (5 bases). The CDR3 totals 13 residues. V lost 4 bases and J lost 6, with 9 bases in between. Germline CDR1 and CDR2: SNHLY and FYNNEI. The CDR3 nucleotides are TGTGCCAGCAGTGGGGGCCTAGCCGGGGAGCTGTTTTTT. It encodes CASSGGLAGELFF.

CDR3 sequence: CASSESRGHNEQFF. CDR3 sequence (DNA): TGCGCCAGCAGTGAGTCGCGGGGTCACAATGAGCAGTTCTTC. This chain uses TRBV10-1 with TRBJ2-1, with D maybe TRBD2 (6 bases). Trimming shortened V by 0 bases and J by 5 bases, and 8 bases separated the two germline ends. The CDR3 runs 14 residues. Germline CDR1 reads WNHNN; CDR2 reads SYGVQD (reference sequence).

The V call is TRBV2, the J call TRBJ1-2; the D gene is possibly TRBD1 (6 bases). The length of the CDR3 is 14 residues. Germline V lookup: CDR1 SNHLY, CDR2 FYNNEI. Deletions cut 1 base from V and 4 bases from J, with 10 bases between. CDR3 sequence (DNA): TGTGCCAGCAGTGAAGTGGCAGGGGTCTATGGCTACACCTTC. Translation gives CASSEVAGVYGYTF.

This chain joins TRBV5-1 and TRBJ2-1; maybe TRBD1 (6 bases). Germline V gene lookup returns CDR1 SGHRS and CDR2 YFSETQ. This CDR3 has 15 amino acids. V was cut by 4 bases and J by 0 bases, with 11 bases left in between. CDR3 sequence reads: CASSALDSSYNEQFF. CDR3 bases: TGCGCCAGCAGCGCCCTGGACAGCTCCTACAATGAGCAGTTCTTC. The full variable domain, in which reference TRBV5-1 and TRBJ2-1 provide the parts outside the CDR3, is KAGVTQTPRYLIKTRGQQVTLSCSPISGHRSVSWYQQTPGQGLQFLFEYFSETQRNKGNFPGRFSGRQFSNSRSEMNVSTLELGDSALYLCASSALDSSYNEQFFGPGTRLTVL.

The rearrangement joins TRBV29-1 to TRBJ2-1; 7 bases match TRBD1. After removal of 3 bases from V and 2 bases from J, the junction contained 10 bases not matched to a gene. The CDR3 sequence is 16 residues long. CDR1 SQVTM and CDR2 ANQGSEA come from the germline V gene. This chain's CDR3 is CSVEATGVSPYNEQFF. The DNA for the CDR3 is TGCAGCGTTGAGGCAACAGGGGTAAGCCCCTACAATGAGCAGTTCTTC.

This clone turned up a few times. The V gene is TRBV19, the J gene TRBJ1-2, with 9 nucleotides matching TRBD1. Trimming at V came to 9 bases and at J to 8 bases, leaving 1 base not matched to a gene. The CDR3 spans 10 residues. Germline V CDR1 and CDR2: LNHDA, SQIVND (reference sequence). CDR3 region: CARTGGGYTF. The CDR3 DNA is TGTGCCAGGACAGGGGGGGGCTACACCTTC.

The rearrangement joins TRBV12-5 to TRBJ2-7; 9 bases fit TRBD1. CDR3 length equals 14 residues. Germline V CDR1 and CDR2: LGHNT, FRNRAP. Trimming removed 6 bases from V and 3 bases from J; junction bases left unmatched: 6. In DNA, the CDR3 is TGTGCTAGTGGCCGGACAGGGGAAGGCTACGAGCAGTACTTC. It yields the protein CASGRTGEGYEQYF.

Ten or more counts support this clone. This sequence joins TRBV4-1 and TRBJ1-4; TRBD1 is a possible D gene (5 bases). Per the germline V gene, CDR1 is MGHRA and CDR2 is YSYEKL. The CDR3 contains 14 residues. Deletions cut 3 bases from V and 2 bases from J, with 7 bases between. The CDR3, as DNA: TGCGCCAGCAGCCACCAGGGTACTAATGAAAAACTGTTTTTT. Translating gives CASSHQGTNEKLFF.

The chain has TRBV7-9 and TRBJ1-2, with D perhaps matching TRBD1 (6 bases). The V end was cut by 5 bases, the J end by 6 bases, with 13 bases between. The V gene's germline CDR1 is SEHNR and CDR2 FQNEAQ (reference sequence). This CDR3 has 13 residues. The CDR3 DNA reads TGTGCCAGCAGCGTTGACAGGACGGATGGCTACACCTTC. This codes for CASSVDRTDGYTF.

V and J are TRBV6-5 and TRBJ1-2; maybe TRBD1 (6 bases). V lost 0 bases and J 4 bases, leaving 15 bases between the germline ends. CDR3 length: 16 residues. Germline CDR1 reads MNHEY; CDR2 reads SVGAGI. CDR3 nucleotides: TGTGCCAGCAGTTACTCTGGGCAGGGGAACCCCTATGGCTACACCTTC. Translating it yields CASSYSGQGNPYGYTF.

The chain links TRBV5-4 to TRBJ2-2; 9 bases are a match to TRBD2. Trimming removed 4 bases from V and 0 bases from J; junction bases left unmatched: 10. Germline V gene lookup returns CDR1 SGHNT and CDR2 YYREEE (reference sequence). CDR3 length: 18 amino acids. The chain's CDR3 is CASSNGGAGGANTGELFF. For the CDR3, the DNA is TGTGCCAGCAGCAACGGAGGGGCGGGGGGGGCGAACACCGGGGAGCTGTTTTTT.

This chain uses TRBV30 with TRBJ1-1, with 7 bases identical to TRBD1. V lost 5 bases to trimming and J lost 3 bases; unmatched junction nucleotides: 6. This CDR3 spans 13 amino acids. Germline V gives CDR1 GTSNPN, CDR2 SVGIG (reference sequence). For the CDR3, the DNA is TGTGCCTGGGCTAACAGGGGCCACACTGAAGCTTTCTTT. It is translated as CAWANRGHTEAFF.

The J gene is TRBJ2-2, the V gene TRBV30, with 8 bases aligning to TRBD1. Per germline, CDR1 GTSNPN and CDR2 SVGIG (reference sequence). V shed 4 bases and J 0 bases; nucleotides not matched to a gene: 4. The CDR3 runs to 15 residues. Written as DNA, the CDR3 is TGTGCCTGGACTATCAGGGGGCCGAACACCGGGGAGCTGTTTTTT. Protein product: CAWTIRGPNTGELFF.

This clone was seen only once. This chain connects TRBV7-9 to TRBJ1-2; no definite D call. CDR3 length equals 15 residues. V lost 3 bases, J lost 4 bases, and 15 bases lay in between. Germline CDR1 reads SEHNR; CDR2 reads FQNEAQ (reference sequence). The CDR3 DNA sequence: TGTGCCAGCAGCTTTCCCGGTGGAGGGATCTATGGCTACACCTTC. This translates into CASSFPGGGIYGYTF.

The rearrangement joins TRBV9 to TRBJ2-6; no clear D gene. Between the trimmed V and J ends, which lost 2 bases and 0 bases, there was a span of 9 bases. Per the germline V gene, CDR1 is SGDLS and CDR2 is YYNGEE. The CDR3 runs to 16 residues. CDR3 bases: TGTGCCAGCAGCGTTATGAGCAACTCTGGGGCCAACGTCCTGACTTTC. Its translation: CASSVMSNSGANVLTF.